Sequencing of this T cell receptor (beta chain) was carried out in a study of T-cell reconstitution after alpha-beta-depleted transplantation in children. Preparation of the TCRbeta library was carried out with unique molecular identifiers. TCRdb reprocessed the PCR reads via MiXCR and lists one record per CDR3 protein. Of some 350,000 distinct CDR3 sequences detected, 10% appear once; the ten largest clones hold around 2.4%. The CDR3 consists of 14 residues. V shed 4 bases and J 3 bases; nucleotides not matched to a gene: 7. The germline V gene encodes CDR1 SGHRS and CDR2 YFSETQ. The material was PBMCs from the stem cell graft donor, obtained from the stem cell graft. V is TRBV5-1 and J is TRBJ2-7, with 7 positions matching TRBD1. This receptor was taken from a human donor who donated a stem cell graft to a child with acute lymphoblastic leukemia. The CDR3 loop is CASSLDRVLYEQYF. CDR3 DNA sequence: TGCGCCAGCAGCCTAGACAGGGTCCTCTACGAGCAGTACTTC.